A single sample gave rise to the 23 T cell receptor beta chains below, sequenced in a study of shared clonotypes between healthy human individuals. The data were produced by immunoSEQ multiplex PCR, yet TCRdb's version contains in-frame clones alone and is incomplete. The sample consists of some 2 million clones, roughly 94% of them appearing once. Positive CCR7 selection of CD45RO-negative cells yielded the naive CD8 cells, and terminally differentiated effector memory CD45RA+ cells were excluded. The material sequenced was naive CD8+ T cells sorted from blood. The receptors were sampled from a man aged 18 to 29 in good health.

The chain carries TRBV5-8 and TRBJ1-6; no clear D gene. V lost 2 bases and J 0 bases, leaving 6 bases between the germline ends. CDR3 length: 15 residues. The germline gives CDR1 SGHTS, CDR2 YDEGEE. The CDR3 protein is CASSFADSYNSPLHF. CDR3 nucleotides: TGTGCCAGCAGCTTCGCGGACTCCTATAATTCACCCCTCCACTTT.

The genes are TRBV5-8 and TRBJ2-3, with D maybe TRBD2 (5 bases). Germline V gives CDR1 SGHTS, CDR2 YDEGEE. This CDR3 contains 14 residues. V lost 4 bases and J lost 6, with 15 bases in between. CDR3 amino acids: CASSQRTGRDTQYF. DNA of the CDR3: TGTGCCAGCAGCCAAAGGACGGGAAGGGATACGCAGTATTTT.

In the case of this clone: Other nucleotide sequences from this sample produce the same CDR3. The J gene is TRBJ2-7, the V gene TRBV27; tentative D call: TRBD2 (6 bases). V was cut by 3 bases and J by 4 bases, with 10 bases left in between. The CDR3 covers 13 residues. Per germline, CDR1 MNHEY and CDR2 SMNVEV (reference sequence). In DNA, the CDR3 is TGTGCCAGCAGTTTCGGGACTGATTACGAGCAGTACTTC. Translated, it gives CASSFGTDYEQYF.

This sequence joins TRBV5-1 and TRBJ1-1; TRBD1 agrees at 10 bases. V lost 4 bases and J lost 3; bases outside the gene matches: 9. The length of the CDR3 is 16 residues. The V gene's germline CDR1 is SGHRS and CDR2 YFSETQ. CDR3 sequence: CASSGGQGTPYTEAFF. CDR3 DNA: TGCGCCAGCAGCGGGGGACAGGGGACGCCCTACACTGAAGCTTTCTTT.

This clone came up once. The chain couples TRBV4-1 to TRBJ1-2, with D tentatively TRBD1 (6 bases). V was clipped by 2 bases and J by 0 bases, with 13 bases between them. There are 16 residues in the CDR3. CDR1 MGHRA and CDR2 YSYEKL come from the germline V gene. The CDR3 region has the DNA TGCGCCAGCAGCCAACGCTCCGGGACACCTAACTATGGCTACACCTTC. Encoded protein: CASSQRSGTPNYGYTF.

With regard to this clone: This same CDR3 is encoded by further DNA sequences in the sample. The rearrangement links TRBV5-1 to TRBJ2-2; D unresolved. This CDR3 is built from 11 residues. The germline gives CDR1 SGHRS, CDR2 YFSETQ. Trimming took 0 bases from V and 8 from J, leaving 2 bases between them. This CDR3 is CASSLAGELFF. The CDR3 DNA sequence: TGCGCCAGCAGCTTGGCAGGGGAGCTGTTTTTT.

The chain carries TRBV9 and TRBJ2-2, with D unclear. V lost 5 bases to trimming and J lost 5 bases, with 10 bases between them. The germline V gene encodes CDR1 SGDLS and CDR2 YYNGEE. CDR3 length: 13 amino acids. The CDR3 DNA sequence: TGTGCCAGCAGTAAGGCCGCTACCGGGGAGCTGTTTTTT. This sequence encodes CASSKAATGELFF.

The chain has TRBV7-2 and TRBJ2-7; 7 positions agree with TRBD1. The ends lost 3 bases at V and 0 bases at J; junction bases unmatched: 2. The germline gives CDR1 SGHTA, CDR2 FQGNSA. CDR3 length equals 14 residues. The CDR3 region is CASSFGDSSYEQYF. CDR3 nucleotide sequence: TGTGCCAGCAGCTTCGGGGACAGCTCCTACGAGCAGTACTTC.

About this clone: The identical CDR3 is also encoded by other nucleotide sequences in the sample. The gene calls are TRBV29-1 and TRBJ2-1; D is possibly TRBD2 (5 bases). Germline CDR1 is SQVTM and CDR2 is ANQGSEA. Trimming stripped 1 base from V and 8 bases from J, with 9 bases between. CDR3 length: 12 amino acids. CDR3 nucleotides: TGCAGCGTTGAAGGGTCGGGATATGAGCAGTTCTTC. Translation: CSVEGSGYEQFF.

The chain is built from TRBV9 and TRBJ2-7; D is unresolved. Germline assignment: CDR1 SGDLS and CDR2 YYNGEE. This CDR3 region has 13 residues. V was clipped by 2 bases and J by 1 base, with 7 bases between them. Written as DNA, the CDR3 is TGTGCCAGCAGCGTTCACGAGTCCTACGAGCAGTACTTC. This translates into CASSVHESYEQYF.

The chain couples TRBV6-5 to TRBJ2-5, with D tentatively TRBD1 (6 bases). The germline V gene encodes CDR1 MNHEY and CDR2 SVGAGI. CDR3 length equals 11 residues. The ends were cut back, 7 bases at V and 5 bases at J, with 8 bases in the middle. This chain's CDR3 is CASTQGETQYF. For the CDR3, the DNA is TGTGCCAGCACCCAGGGGGAGACCCAGTACTTC.

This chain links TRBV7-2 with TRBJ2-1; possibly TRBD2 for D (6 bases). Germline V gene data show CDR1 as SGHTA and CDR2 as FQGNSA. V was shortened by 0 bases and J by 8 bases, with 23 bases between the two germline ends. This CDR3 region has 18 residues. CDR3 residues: CASSLAGSSGHYSDEQFF. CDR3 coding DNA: TGTGCCAGCAGCTTAGCCGGGTCGAGCGGGCACTACTCGGATGAGCAGTTCTTC.

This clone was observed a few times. CDR3 nucleotides: TGTGCCAGCAGCTTCGGGGGGAATTCACCCCTCCACTTT. Translation gives CASSFGGNSPLHF. This chain uses TRBV7-3 with TRBJ1-6, with a weak D call TRBD1 (5 bases). CDR3 size: 13 residues. Germline values: CDR1 SGHTA, CDR2 FQGTGA. Between the trimmed V and J ends, which lost 3 bases and 7 bases, there was a span of 7 bases.

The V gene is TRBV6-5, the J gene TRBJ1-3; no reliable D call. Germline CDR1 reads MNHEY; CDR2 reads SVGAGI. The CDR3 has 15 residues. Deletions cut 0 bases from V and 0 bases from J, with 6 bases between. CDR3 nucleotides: TGTGCCAGCAGTTACTCGTTCATCTCTGGAAACACCATATATTTT. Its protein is CASSYSFISGNTIYF.

The CDR3 bases are TGTGCCAGCAGCTTACCGACGGATGTCTATGGCTACACCTTC. This encodes CASSLPTDVYGYTF. The gene calls are TRBV5-6 and TRBJ1-2, with no clear D. Deletions cut 2 bases from V and 4 bases from J, with 12 bases between. Per the germline V gene, CDR1 is SGHDT and CDR2 is YYEEEE. CDR3 size: 14 residues.

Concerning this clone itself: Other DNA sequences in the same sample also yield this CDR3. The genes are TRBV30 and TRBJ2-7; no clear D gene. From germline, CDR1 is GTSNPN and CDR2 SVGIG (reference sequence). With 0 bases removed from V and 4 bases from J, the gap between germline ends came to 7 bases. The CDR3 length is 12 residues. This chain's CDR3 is CAWSVAGYEQYF. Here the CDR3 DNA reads TGTGCCTGGAGTGTAGCAGGATACGAGCAGTACTTC.

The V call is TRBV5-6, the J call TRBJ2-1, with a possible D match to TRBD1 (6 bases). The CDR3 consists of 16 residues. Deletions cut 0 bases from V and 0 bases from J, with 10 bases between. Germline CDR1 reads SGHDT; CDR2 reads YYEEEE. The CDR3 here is CASSLEGHYSYNEQFF. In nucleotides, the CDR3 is TGTGCCAGCAGCTTGGAGGGACATTACTCCTACAATGAGCAGTTCTTC. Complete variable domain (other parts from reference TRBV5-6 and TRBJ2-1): DAGVTQSPTHLIKTRGQQVTLRCSPKSGHDTVSWYQQALGQGPQFIFQYYEEEERQRGNFPDRFSGHQFPNYSSELNVNALLLGDSALYLCASSLEGHYSYNEQFFGPGTRLTVL.

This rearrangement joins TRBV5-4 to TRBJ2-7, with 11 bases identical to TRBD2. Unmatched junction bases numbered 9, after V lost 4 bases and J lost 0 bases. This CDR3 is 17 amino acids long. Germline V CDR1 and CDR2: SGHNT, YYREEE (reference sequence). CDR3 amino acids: CASSPGPGLADSYEQYF. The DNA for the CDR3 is TGTGCCAGCAGCCCGGGACCGGGACTAGCGGACTCCTACGAGCAGTACTTC.

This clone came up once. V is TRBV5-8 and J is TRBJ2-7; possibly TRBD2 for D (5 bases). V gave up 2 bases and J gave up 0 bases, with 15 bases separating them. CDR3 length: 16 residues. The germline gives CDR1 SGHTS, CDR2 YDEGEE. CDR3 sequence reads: CASSFVRAGPSYEQYF. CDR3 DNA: TGTGCCAGCAGCTTTGTGCGGGCCGGGCCCTCCTACGAGCAGTACTTC.

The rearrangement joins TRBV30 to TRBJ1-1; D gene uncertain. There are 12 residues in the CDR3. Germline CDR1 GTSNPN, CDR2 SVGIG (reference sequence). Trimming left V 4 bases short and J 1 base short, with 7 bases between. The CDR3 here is CAWNWGNTEAFF. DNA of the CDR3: TGTGCCTGGAACTGGGGGAACACTGAAGCTTTCTTT.

Here the CDR3 DNA reads TGTGCCAGCAGCTTAGTTAGGGAGGCGTATGGCTACACCTTC. Amino acid sequence: CASSLVREAYGYTF. The chain links TRBV11-2 to TRBJ1-2; D is ambiguous. This CDR3 is built from 14 residues. V dropped 1 base and J dropped 5 bases, with 11 bases sitting between them. CDR1 and CDR2 from the germline V gene are SGHAT and FQNNGV.

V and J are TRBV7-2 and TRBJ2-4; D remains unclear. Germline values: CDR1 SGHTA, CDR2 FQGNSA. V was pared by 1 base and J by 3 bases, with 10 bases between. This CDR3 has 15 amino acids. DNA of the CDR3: TGTGCCAGCAGCTTAGGAATTGGTTTCAAAAACATTCAGTACTTC. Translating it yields CASSLGIGFKNIQYF.

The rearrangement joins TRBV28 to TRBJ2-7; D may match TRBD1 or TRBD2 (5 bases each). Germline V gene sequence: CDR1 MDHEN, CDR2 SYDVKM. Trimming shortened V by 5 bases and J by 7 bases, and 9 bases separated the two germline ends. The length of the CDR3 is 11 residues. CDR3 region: CASSEGREQYF. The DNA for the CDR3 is TGTGCCAGCAGTGAGGGGCGGGAGCAGTACTTC.